This is a list of T cell receptor beta chains from one sample in a study of circulating CD8 cells and anti-PD-1 response in melanoma. Via MiXCR, TCRdb re-called the reads, giving one row per CDR3 protein. The sample includes approximately 300 distinct CDR3 sequences, approximately 8.2% of them seen just once. The sample here was CD8+ T cells from PBMCs, taken at baseline or after one month of anti-PD-1 therapy (not recorded which). The source of these receptors is a human donor with melanoma. CDR3s include the opening cysteine and the closing phenylalanine or tryptophan. Fields, in order: D gene, V gene, CDR3 length, clone size, J gene, CDR3 protein, CDR3 DNA. The D gene is left open where the match is weak. Some rows have no size entry. The others give once, few or many, or a class for an expanded clone.

-	TRBV19	15	medium-sized	TRBJ2-1	CASSPPQVRGGEQFF	TGTGCCAGTAGTCCCCCGCAGGTCCGAGGCGGCGAGCAGTTCTTC
-	TRBV29-1	14	large	TRBJ2-3	CSVVWGTDPDTQYF	TGCAGCGTTGTTTGGGGAACGGATCCAGATACGCAGTATTTT
-	TRBV6-6	16	medium-sized	TRBJ2-1	CASSPPAVSSYNEQFF	TGTGCCAGCAGTCCTCCCGCGGTGAGCTCCTACAATGAGCAGTTCTTC
-	TRBV25-1	13	large	TRBJ1-1	CASTPGANTEAFF	TGTGCAAGTACCCCCGGGGCTAACACTGAAGCTTTCTTT
TRBD2	TRBV4-2	17	large	TRBJ2-1	CASSQGIAGVGGNEQFF	TGTGCCAGCAGCCAAGGCATAGCGGGAGTAGGGGGCAATGAGCAGTTCTTC
-	TRBV20-1	16	large	TRBJ1-5	CSASSPALPSNQPQHF	TGCAGTGCTAGTAGTCCGGCCTTGCCGAGCAATCAGCCCCAGCATTTT
-	TRBV5-6	13	large	TRBJ1-1	CASSLVGGAGAFF	TGTGCCAGCAGCTTGGTGGGGGGAGCGGGAGCTTTCTTT
-	TRBV29-1	13	large	TRBJ2-7	CSVLQDLYYEQYF	TGCAGCGTTTTACAGGATTTATACTACGAGCAGTACTTC
-	TRBV28	21	large	TRBJ2-5	CASSSYSQITKQGRPQETQYF	TGTGCCAGCAGTAGTTACTCCCAGATCACGAAACAGGGCCGACCTCAAGAGACCCAGTACTTC
TRBD1	TRBV9	15	medium-sized	TRBJ2-1	CASSPWDRVVDEQFF	TGTGCCAGCAGCCCCTGGGACAGGGTCGTCGATGAGCAGTTCTTC
TRBD1	TRBV2	15	large	TRBJ1-2	CASSEARTGWNGYTF	TGTGCCAGCAGTGAAGCTAGGACAGGGTGGAATGGCTACACCTTC
-	TRBV24-1	15	large	TRBJ2-3	CATGRRGSSTDTQYF	TGTGCCACCGGGAGAAGGGGCAGTAGCACAGATACGCAGTATTTT
-	TRBV29-1	12	large	TRBJ2-2	CSARDGTGELFF	TGCAGCGCCAGGGACGGCACCGGGGAGCTGTTTTTT
-	TRBV11-2	16	large	TRBJ1-4	CASSLDLGAVNEKLFF	TGTGCCAGCAGCTTAGATCTGGGGGCGGTAAATGAAAAACTGTTTTTT
-	TRBV13	14	medium-sized	TRBJ2-7	CASSDGPTGYEQYF	TGTGCCAGCAGCGATGGACCCACCGGATACGAGCAGTACTTC
TRBD1	TRBV27	16	large	TRBJ2-1	CASSPGDRGYYNEQFF	TGTGCCAGCAGTCCGGGGGACAGGGGGTACTACAATGAGCAGTTCTTC
-	TRBV18	15	large	TRBJ1-5	CASSAVGYSNQPQHF	TGTGCCAGCTCCGCAGTTGGATATAGCAATCAGCCCCAGCATTTT
-	TRBV19	16	large	TRBJ1-3	CASSMNMRLTGNTIYF	TGTGCCAGTAGTATGAATATGCGGCTAACTGGAAACACCATATATTTT
-	TRBV19	13	large	TRBJ1-1	CASSLTGNTEAFF	TGTGCCAGTAGCCTAACCGGGAACACTGAAGCTTTCTTT
TRBD2	TRBV27	16	large	TRBJ2-5	CASSGALAGGQETQYF	TGTGCCAGCAGTGGGGCTCTAGCGGGGGGGCAAGAGACCCAGTACTTC
-	TRBV12-5	14	large	TRBJ2-5	CASAAVDGQETQYF	TGTGCTAGTGCCGCCGTGGACGGACAAGAGACCCAGTACTTC
-	TRBV15	16	large	TRBJ2-5	CATSIGGTGYQETQYF	TGTGCCACCAGTATCGGAGGTACAGGGTACCAAGAGACCCAGTACTTC
TRBD2	TRBV2	15	medium-sized	TRBJ2-1	CASSAGTSRNNEQLF	TGTGCCAGCAGCGCCGGGACTAGTCGGAACAATGAGCAGCTCTTC
-	TRBV23-1	16	large	TRBJ2-3	CASSRSREGNTDTQYF	TGCGCCAGCAGTCGATCCAGGGAAGGAAACACAGATACGCAGTATTTT
TRBD2	TRBV7-2	20	large	TRBJ2-1	CASSPPDGLAGASSYNEQFF	TGTGCCAGCAGCCCCCCAGACGGACTAGCGGGGGCCAGCTCCTACAATGAGCAGTTCTTC
-	TRBV4-1	15	medium-sized	TRBJ2-5	CASSQEGASTETQYF	TGCGCCAGCAGCCAAGAGGGAGCGAGTACGGAGACCCAGTACTTC
-	TRBV7-3	12	large	TRBJ2-3	CASSLVGNTQYF	TGTGCCAGCAGCCTAGTGGGGAATACGCAGTATTTT
TRBD1	TRBV4-2	18	medium-sized	TRBJ2-7	CASSPSTGQVRTIYEQYF	TGTGCCAGCAGCCCATCTACTGGACAGGTCAGGACGATATACGAGCAGTACTTC
-	TRBV19	17	large	TRBJ2-1	CASSIYVRGRNHNEQFF	TGTGCCAGTAGTATTTATGTTCGGGGGAGGAATCACAATGAGCAGTTCTTC
-	TRBV30	11	large	TRBJ2-7	CAWSVEGQQYF	TGTGCCTGGAGTGTAGAGGGACAGCAGTACTTC
-	TRBV27	13	-	TRBJ2-7	CASSFQGSHEQYF	TGTGCCAGCAGTTTTCAGGGTTCGCACGAGCAGTACTTC
-	TRBV5-6	14	large	TRBJ2-3	CASSLVGKADTQYF	TGTGCCAGCAGCTTGGTAGGGAAGGCAGATACGCAGTATTTT
-	TRBV29-1	10	large	TRBJ1-1	CSVEVPEAFF	TGCAGCGTTGAAGTGCCTGAAGCTTTCTTT
TRBD2	TRBV14	21	large	TRBJ2-7	CASSHAHLTGTSGGSGYEQYF	TGTGCCAGCAGCCACGCACATCTTACCGGGACTAGCGGGGGAAGTGGCTACGAGCAGTACTTC
-	TRBV2	17	large	TRBJ2-1	CASSETPLAGSYNEQFF	TGTGCCAGCAGTGAGACCCCGTTAGCCGGCTCCTACAATGAGCAGTTCTTC
TRBD2	TRBV28	15	large	TRBJ2-7	CASRRTSGTSYEQYF	TGTGCCAGCAGAAGGACTAGCGGGACCTCCTACGAGCAGTACTTC
-	TRBV28	13	large	TRBJ2-7	CASSLSETVEQYF	TGTGCCAGCAGTTTATCCGAGACAGTCGAGCAGTACTTC
-	TRBV18	14	few	TRBJ2-1	CASSPTGYHNEQFF	TGTGCCAGCTCACCTACAGGGTACCACAATGAGCAGTTCTTC
TRBD2	TRBV28	19	large	TRBJ2-2	CASSDFGTSGASGTGELFF	TGTGCCAGCAGTGACTTTGGGACTAGCGGGGCCAGTGGCACCGGGGAGCTGTTTTTT
-	TRBV20-1	15	large	TRBJ1-1	CSARGMDSQFTEAFF	TGCAGTGCTAGGGGTATGGACAGCCAGTTCACTGAAGCTTTCTTT
-	TRBV5-4	14	-	TRBJ2-1	CASSRSGLAGEQFF	TGTGCCAGCAGCCGGTCAGGACTGGCCGGTGAGCAGTTCTTC
-	TRBV14	14	-	TRBJ2-2	CASSLRQDTGELFF	TGTGCCAGCAGCCTAAGACAGGACACCGGGGAGCTGTTTTTT
-	TRBV7-2	18	few	TRBJ1-6	CASSPRVGQGYSNSPLHF	TGTGCCAGCAGCCCTAGGGTAGGGCAGGGGTATTCAAATTCACCCCTCCACTTT
TRBD2	TRBV13	17	medium-sized	TRBJ2-7	CASSLGSGLAGAYEQYF	TGTGCCAGCAGCTTAGGGTCGGGACTAGCGGGAGCCTACGAGCAGTACTTC
TRBD2	TRBV4-3	17	large	TRBJ2-3	CASSQDGGGTSTDTQYF	TGCGCCAGCAGCCAAGATGGCGGGGGGACCAGCACAGATACGCAGTATTTT
-	TRBV27	13	medium-sized	TRBJ2-2	CASSLYRTGELFF	TGTGCCAGCAGTTTATATCGCACCGGGGAGCTGTTTTTT
-	TRBV2	17	-	TRBJ2-1	CASSETPLVGSYNEQFF	TGTGCCAGCAGTGAGACCCCGTTAGTCGGCTCCTACAATGAGCAGTTCTTC
TRBD1	TRBV5-4	15	large	TRBJ2-7	CASSPRDRSSYEQYF	TGTGCCAGCAGCCCCCGGGACAGGAGCTCCTACGAGCAGTACTTC
-	TRBV24-1	13	large	TRBJ1-1	CATARRTGTEAFF	TGTGCCACCGCCCGGCGGACCGGGACTGAAGCTTTCTTT
TRBD1	TRBV20-1	15	large	TRBJ2-7	CSAPLPGQGTYEQYF	TGCAGTGCGCCCCTACCGGGACAGGGGACCTACGAGCAGTACTTC
TRBD1	TRBV20-1	17	medium-sized	TRBJ2-2	CSARSVPGTDNTGELFF	TGCAGTGCCAGGTCCGTTCCCGGGACAGATAACACCGGGGAGCTGTTTTTT
-	TRBV30	14	medium-sized	TRBJ1-1	CAWFPVPGRTEAFF	TGTGCCTGGTTCCCAGTCCCAGGTCGGACTGAAGCTTTCTTT
-	TRBV12-3/TRBV12-4	15	-	TRBJ2-1	CASSLAGQSYNEQVF	TGTGCCAGCAGTTTAGCCGGACAGTCCTACAATGAGCAGGTCTTC
-	TRBV19	13	medium-sized	TRBJ1-1	CASSIDLSTEAFF	TGTGCCAGTAGTATAGATCTAAGCACTGAAGCTTTCTTT
TRBD2	TRBV25-1	13	large	TRBJ2-1	CASSTSGSNEQFF	TGTGCCAGCAGCACCAGCGGGAGTAATGAGCAGTTCTTC
-	TRBV11-3	18	medium-sized	TRBJ2-2	CASSFGGLPDSNTGELFF	TGTGCCAGCAGCTTTGGTGGTTTGCCTGACTCGAACACCGGGGAGCTGTTTTTT
TRBD1	TRBV20-1	17	large	TRBJ1-6	CSARTFGQALGNSPLHF	TGCAGTGCTAGGACTTTCGGACAGGCCCTCGGGAATTCACCCCTCCACTTT